The 9 T cell receptor beta chains given below trace back to one sample, sequenced in a study of blood T cell repertoires in COVID-19 (dated by TCRdb to the early 2020s). To prepare the library, the immunoSEQ multiplex PCR assay was applied. Held by TCRdb, this immuneACCESS table contains in-frame sequences only and omits some clones. Under half of the omission traces to an unresolved V gene where checked; the cause of the rest is unknown. This sample gives under 350,000 clones in total; about nine tenths of them show up just once. The leading ten clones occupy 1.5% to 2% of the sample. Sequencing input: peripheral blood. The receptor source for this set is a woman in her 30s with COVID-19, enrolled during active disease.

J is TRBJ1-4 and V is TRBV3-1 (or the pseudogene TRBV3-2); D is uncertain. V was shortened by 1 base and J by 8 bases, with 8 bases between the two germline ends. Germline V gene lookup returns CDR1 LGHDT and CDR2 YNNKEL (reference sequence). This CDR3 is built from 13 residues. The CDR3 bases are TGTGCCAGCAGCCAAGGCCGGAGGGAAAAACTGTTTTTT. Translated: CASSQGRREKLFF.

The rearrangement joins TRBV6-6 to TRBJ1-1, with a weak D call TRBD1 (6 bases). From germline, CDR1 is MNHNY and CDR2 SVGAGI (reference sequence). The length of the CDR3 is 12 residues. Trimming shortened V by 5 bases and J by 7 bases, and 11 bases separated the two germline ends. In DNA, the CDR3 is TGTGCCAGCAGTCCTGGACAGATTGAAGCTTTCTTT. Translating it yields CASSPGQIEAFF.

The J gene is TRBJ1-5, the V gene TRBV6-6; D gene unclear. The CDR3 extends over 13 amino acids. Deletions cut 6 bases from V and 6 bases from J, with 12 bases between. Germline V lookup: CDR1 MNHNY, CDR2 SVGAGI (reference sequence). Here the CDR3 DNA reads TGTGCCAGCAGCCTTCACGGAGGTCAGCCCCAGCATTTT. Translating gives CASSLHGGQPQHF.

The rearrangement uses TRBV6-5 and TRBJ1-1; 8 positions agree with TRBD1. The junction had 9 bases not matched to a gene; V was cut back by 7 bases and J by 2 bases. The CDR3 covers 15 residues. The germline CDR1 and CDR2 sequences are MNHEY and SVGAGI. The CDR3 loop is CASKLSGQGNTEAFF. CDR3 sequence (DNA): TGTGCCAGCAAACTTTCTGGACAGGGCAACACTGAAGCTTTCTTT.

Note on this clone: This specimen includes other DNA sequences encoding the same CDR3. CDR3 sequence (DNA): TGTGCCAGCTCCCCCCAGGCCTCTGGAAACACCATATATTTT. It yields the protein CASSPQASGNTIYF. The rearrangement links TRBV18 to TRBJ1-3; D ambiguous. The CDR3 extends over 14 amino acids. CDR1 is KGHSH, CDR2 LQKENI, per germline. V was clipped by 6 bases and J by 0 bases, with 9 bases between them. The complete variable domain, with remaining parts taken from reference TRBV18 and TRBJ1-3, reads NAGVMQNPRHLVRRRGQEARLRCSPMKGHSHVYWYRQLPEEGLKFMVYLQKENIIDESGMPKERFSAEFPKEGPSILRIQQVVRGDSAAYFCASSPQASGNTIYFGEGSWLTVV.

The gene calls are TRBV6-5 and TRBJ1-1, with unresolved D. V dropped 6 bases and J dropped 0 bases, with 11 bases sitting between them. Germline CDR1 MNHEY, CDR2 SVGAGI. The CDR3 consists of 14 residues. The CDR3 coding sequence is TGTGCCAGCAGCCTGATGGGAGTGAACACTGAAGCTTTCTTT. Encoded protein: CASSLMGVNTEAFF.

The CDR3 coding sequence is TGCGCCAGCAGCTCAGGGACAGGGGAGACCCAGTACTTC. Its protein is CASSSGTGETQYF. This chain joins TRBV5-1 and TRBJ2-5; 9 positions match TRBD1. CDR3 length equals 13 residues. Losses at the gene ends were 3 bases for V and 5 bases for J; bases not matched to a gene: 2. CDR1 and CDR2 from the germline V gene are SGHRS and YFSETQ.

V is TRBV6-2 or TRBV6-3 and J is TRBJ2-7, with D uncertain. Trimming took 2 bases from V and 0 from J, leaving 8 bases between them. From germline, CDR1 is MNHEY and CDR2 SVGEGT. The CDR3 sequence is 14 residues long. The CDR3 sequence: CASSYTESSYEQYV. For the CDR3, the DNA is TGTGCCAGCAGTTACACTGAGAGCTCCTACGAGCAGTACGTC.

The rearrangement links TRBV28 to TRBJ2-1; 8 bases are shared with TRBD1. Trimming at V came to 4 bases and at J to 5 bases, leaving 1 base not matched to a gene. The CDR3 extends over 13 amino acids. Germline values: CDR1 MDHEN, CDR2 SYDVKM. In nucleotides, the CDR3 is TGTGCCAGCAGTTGGGGACAGGACAATGAGCAGTTCTTC. It encodes CASSWGQDNEQFF.